The next 28 T cell receptor beta chains were all read from a single sample in a study of Ad26.COV2.S vaccination and SARS-CoV-2 variants. Measured with immunoSEQ multiplex PCR; TCRdb has only the in-frame clones, and not every one. Among approximately 420,000 clones listed, over 75% were seen once. Treatment specified: around 19 received Ad26.COV2.S at low or high dose, single or two shots; about 5 received placebo; per-sample allocation not given. It was on day 63 after the first vaccine or placebo injection that samples were taken. The sequencing used peripheral blood, collected in a trial of Ad26.COV2.S vaccine versus placebo. These receptor sequences come from a person aged 18-60 years who received the Ad26.COV2.S COVID-19 vaccine or a placebo.

The sample holds one count of this clone. This chain links TRBV19 with TRBJ1-5; tentatively, D is TRBD1 (5 bases). Germline V gene data show CDR1 as LNHDA and CDR2 as SQIVND (reference sequence). This CDR3 is 16 amino acids long. Trimming pared 3 bases from V and 0 bases from J, leaving 12 bases between. For the CDR3, the DNA is TGTGCCAGTAGTATCCTCCCAGGGATTAGCAATCAGCCCCAGCATTTT. Protein sequence: CASSILPGISNQPQHF.

J is TRBJ2-1 and V is TRBV24-1, with 7 bases lining up with TRBD1. V lost 3 bases and J lost 2; bases outside the gene matches: 6. The length of the CDR3 is 16 residues. The germline CDR1 and CDR2 sequences are KGHDR and SFDVKD. Written as DNA, the CDR3 is TGTGCCACCAGTGATCCCCAGGGGGTTACCTACAATGAGCAGTTCTTC. It encodes CATSDPQGVTYNEQFF.

V usage is TRBV7-9 and J usage is TRBJ2-3, with D uncertain. The CDR3 extends over 15 amino acids. V gave up 4 bases and J gave up 4 bases, with 15 bases separating them. The germline gives CDR1 SEHNR, CDR2 FQNEAQ (reference sequence). The CDR3 protein is CASSSYRARPDTQYF. CDR3 nucleotide sequence: TGTGCCAGCAGCTCCTACCGTGCGAGGCCAGATACGCAGTATTTT.

The CDR3 region is CASSGDRVTEAFF. Here the CDR3 DNA reads TGTGCCAGCAGTGGGGACAGGGTAACTGAAGCTTTCTTT. V gene TRBV2 combines with J gene TRBJ1-1; 9 nucleotides match TRBD1. Germline CDR1 SNHLY, CDR2 FYNNEI. There are 13 residues in the CDR3. The J segment lost 5 bases and the V segment lost 4 bases, leaving 2 bases of the junction unmatched.

This rearrangement joins TRBV7-6 to TRBJ2-3; 10 bases map to TRBD2. This CDR3 is 17 amino acids long. Germline-derived CDR1 and CDR2 are SGHVS and FNYEAQ. V dropped 2 bases and J dropped 1; count of bases not matched to a gene: 6. As DNA, the CDR3 is TGTGCCAGCAGCTTATACCCGCTAGCGGGGGGCACAGATACGCAGTATTTT. It encodes CASSLYPLAGGTDTQYF.

The V gene is TRBV7-9, the J gene TRBJ1-1; no reliable D call. This CDR3 is 13 amino acids long. The V gene's germline CDR1 is SEHNR and CDR2 FQNEAQ (reference sequence). V lost 4 bases and J 0 bases, leaving 6 bases between the germline ends. The CDR3 coding sequence is TGTGCCAGCAGCTCGGTCATGAACACTGAAGCTTTCTTT. Encoded protein: CASSSVMNTEAFF.

This chain links TRBV6-5 with TRBJ2-5; 7 bases are shared with TRBD2. Germline V CDR1 and CDR2: MNHEY, SVGAGI. V shed 7 bases and J 2 bases; nucleotides not matched to a gene: 4. This CDR3 comprises 13 residues. The CDR3 coding sequence is TGTGCCAGCAACCGGGACTATCAAGAGACCCAGTACTTC. Translating gives CASNRDYQETQYF.

CDR3 coding DNA: TGTGCCAGCAGCCGGTTCGCGGGGTCCGAAGAGACCCAGTACTTC. This sequence encodes CASSRFAGSEETQYF. The J gene is TRBJ2-5, the V gene TRBV7-9; TRBD2 might be the D (6 bases). V dropped 5 bases and J dropped 3 bases, with 16 bases sitting between them. Germline values: CDR1 SEHNR, CDR2 FQNEAQ (reference sequence). The CDR3 covers 15 residues.

The chain has TRBV2 and TRBJ1-1, with 7 bases that match TRBD1. This CDR3 is built from 18 residues. The trim removed 0 bases at V and 1 base at J, leaving 11 bases unmatched. Germline loops: CDR1 SNHLY, CDR2 FYNNEI. CDR3 sequence: CASSEALSTGVQNTEAFF. CDR3 nucleotide sequence: TGTGCCAGCAGTGAAGCGCTTAGTACAGGGGTTCAGAACACTGAAGCTTTCTTT.

V gene TRBV28 combines with J gene TRBJ1-5, with TRBD1 matching over 8 bases. Per germline, CDR1 MDHEN and CDR2 SYDVKM. V lost 6 bases and J lost 8; bases outside the gene matches: 9. The CDR3 spans 14 residues. For the CDR3, the DNA is TGTGCCAGCAGGTCCAGACAGGGGAGGGAGCCCCAGCATTTT. The encoded protein is CASRSRQGREPQHF.

The chain combines TRBV5-1 with TRBJ2-6, with D uncertain. V was pared by 4 bases and J by 2 bases, with 4 bases between. This CDR3 has 13 residues. Germline V CDR1 and CDR2: SGHRS, YFSETQ. CDR3 coding DNA: TGCGCCAGCAGCGAGGCTGGGGCCAACGTCCTGACTTTC. Translation gives CASSEAGANVLTF.

V is TRBV5-1 and J is TRBJ2-1; 7 nucleotides match TRBD1. After removal of 0 bases from V and 4 bases from J, the junction contained 7 bases not matched to a gene. The CDR3 is 16 amino acids. CDR1 is SGHRS, CDR2 YFSETQ, per germline. For the CDR3, the DNA is TGCGCCAGCAGCTTGGCCCCGGGACAGTCGTACAATGAGCAGTTCTTC. As protein: CASSLAPGQSYNEQFF. Combining the CDR3 with reference TRBV5-1 and TRBJ2-1 gives the whole variable domain KAGVTQTPRYLIKTRGQQVTLSCSPISGHRSVSWYQQTPGQGLQFLFEYFSETQRNKGNFPGRFSGRQFSNSRSEMNVSTLELGDSALYLCASSLAPGQSYNEQFFGPGTRLTVL.

The gene calls are TRBV7-9 and TRBJ2-4, with a tentative D call TRBD1 (6 bases). Per the germline V gene, CDR1 is SEHNR and CDR2 is FQNEAQ (reference sequence). The CDR3 loop spans 15 amino acids. V was pared by 1 base and J by 5 bases, with 12 bases between. CDR3 nucleotides: TGTGCCAGCAGCTTAGGTACAGGGCTGGAAAACATTCAGTACTTC. Translation gives CASSLGTGLENIQYF.

The V and J genes are TRBV5-1 and TRBJ2-7; 10 bases map to TRBD1. This CDR3 spans 14 amino acids. The V and J ends lost 2 bases and 6 bases, in that order; junction bases with no gene match: 5. Germline assignment: CDR1 SGHRS and CDR2 YFSETQ. As DNA, the CDR3 is TGCGCCAGCAGCTTATTGGACAGGGGGATCGAGCAGTACTTC. Protein product: CASSLLDRGIEQYF.

V gene TRBV6-5 combines with J gene TRBJ1-1; D may be TRBD1 (6 bases). Trimming left V 7 bases short and J 6 bases short, with 15 bases between. Germline-derived CDR1 and CDR2 are MNHEY and SVGAGI. The CDR3 totals 13 residues. Here the CDR3 DNA reads TGTGCCAGCACCGAGGGGGGTGGCCCTGAAGCTTTCTTT. It codes for CASTEGGGPEAFF.

The gene calls are TRBV29-1 and TRBJ2-1, with 8 bases lining up with TRBD1. The CDR3 contains 12 residues. Germline V gene lookup returns CDR1 SQVTM and CDR2 ANQGSEA. With V trimmed by 3 bases and J by 7 bases, 2 bases remained unmatched. CDR3 sequence: CSVDGQGNEQFF. CDR3 DNA: TGCAGCGTTGACGGACAGGGAAATGAGCAGTTCTTC.

J is TRBJ2-2 and V is TRBV6-1; possible D gene TRBD2, 6 bases. In germline, CDR1 is MNHNS, CDR2 SASEGT. V shed 2 bases and J shed 2 bases, with 12 bases lying between them. The CDR3 sequence is 16 residues long. The CDR3 loop is CASSERQGLNTGELFF. CDR3 DNA: TGTGCCAGCAGTGAACGGCAGGGACTCAACACCGGGGAGCTGTTTTTT.

In its sample, this clone was seen once. The gene calls are TRBV6-1 and TRBJ2-5; possibly TRBD1 for D (6 bases). This CDR3 comprises 14 residues. Deletions cut 2 bases from V and 4 bases from J, with 11 bases between. Germline V gene lookup returns CDR1 MNHNS and CDR2 SASEGT. The CDR3 nucleotides are TGTGCCAGCAGTGAACAGGGGTTGGGAGAGACCCAGTACTTC. Translated: CASSEQGLGETQYF.

The gene calls are TRBV2 and TRBJ2-2; D is unclear. The ends were cut back, 9 bases at V and 7 bases at J, with 15 bases in the middle. The CDR3 is made up of 13 amino acids. Germline V gene data show CDR1 as SNHLY and CDR2 as FYNNEI. In DNA form, the CDR3 reads TGTGCCAGTAACCGGGCGCGTAACGGGGAGCTGTTTTTT. Translating it yields CASNRARNGELFF. Full variable domain (rest looked up from reference TRBV2 and TRBJ2-2): EPEVTQTPSHQVTQMGQEVILRCVPISNHLYFYWYRQILGQKVEFLVSFYNNEISEKSEIFDDQFSVERPDGSNFTLKIRSTKLEDSAMYFCASNRARNGELFFGEGSRLTVL.

This sequence joins TRBV7-8 and TRBJ2-1; 10 nucleotides line up with TRBD1. V was pared by 5 bases and J by 4 bases, with 20 bases of the junction left unmatched. Germline assignment: CDR1 SGHVS and CDR2 FQNEAQ. This CDR3 has 20 amino acids. DNA of the CDR3: TGTGCCAGCAGCATAAGAGGGGGACAGGGGCTCCAGGTCGCGTACAATGAGCAGTTCTTC. Its protein is CASSIRGGQGLQVAYNEQFF.

The DNA for the CDR3 is TGTGCCAGCAGGCGTGACAGGGACTACGAGCAGTACTTC. It is translated as CASRRDRDYEQYF. J is TRBJ2-7 and V is TRBV11-2, with 7 bases lining up with TRBD1. CDR3 length: 13 amino acids. CDR1 is SGHAT, CDR2 FQNNGV, per germline. The V gene end was trimmed by 6 bases and the J gene end by 3 bases; junction bases not matched to a gene: 5.

This chain uses TRBV19 with TRBJ2-7; D gene ambiguous. CDR1 is LNHDA, CDR2 SQIVND, per germline (reference sequence). The V end lost 4 bases, the J end lost 3 bases, and 13 bases lay between the germline ends. This CDR3 region has 14 residues. The DNA for the CDR3 is TGTGCCAGTAGTAATGTCGGCCAGCTCTACGAGCAGTACTTC. It yields the protein CASSNVGQLYEQYF.

V and J are TRBV6-5 and TRBJ1-4; D gene unclear. Germline V lookup: CDR1 MNHEY, CDR2 SVGAGI. This CDR3 region has 14 residues. V was trimmed by 9 bases and J by 0 bases, leaving 11 bases between them. The CDR3 loop reads CARYRWATNEKLFF. The CDR3 DNA reads TGTGCCAGGTATCGGTGGGCAACTAATGAAAAACTGTTTTTT.

V is TRBV19 and J is TRBJ1-5; 8 nucleotides agree with TRBD1. After removal of 3 bases from V and 5 bases from J, the junction contained 3 bases not matched to a gene. This CDR3 is built from 14 residues. Germline CDR1 is LNHDA and CDR2 is SQIVND (reference sequence). The CDR3 sequence: CASSIGQGDQPQHF. The CDR3 nucleotides read TGTGCCAGTAGTATCGGACAGGGTGATCAGCCCCAGCATTTT.

The V gene is TRBV11-2, the J gene TRBJ2-5; TRBD1 agrees at 8 bases. The germline gives CDR1 SGHAT, CDR2 FQNNGV. CDR3 length equals 16 residues. V lost 1 base and J lost 4; bases outside the gene matches: 8. CDR3 sequence reads: CASSLVAGQAGETQYF. The CDR3 DNA reads TGTGCCAGCAGCTTAGTCGCGGGACAGGCAGGAGAGACCCAGTACTTC.

The CDR3 nucleotides are TGCGCCAGCAGCACTGTGGGACTAGCCGTCGTCACCGGGGAGCTGTTTTTT. This translates into CASSTVGLAVVTGELFF. The chain joins TRBV5-1 to TRBJ2-2; 9 nucleotides agree with TRBD2. Germline loops: CDR1 SGHRS, CDR2 YFSETQ. Trimming at V came to 4 bases and at J to 4 bases, leaving 11 bases not matched to a gene. The CDR3 totals 17 residues. Variable domain in full (rest from reference TRBV5-1 and TRBJ2-2): KAGVTQTPRYLIKTRGQQVTLSCSPISGHRSVSWYQQTPGQGLQFLFEYFSETQRNKGNFPGRFSGRQFSNSRSEMNVSTLELGDSALYLCASSTVGLAVVTGELFFGEGSRLTVL.

This sequence joins TRBV28 and TRBJ2-7; 9 nucleotides align to TRBD1. Germline CDR1 and CDR2: MDHEN and SYDVKM. This CDR3 spans 17 amino acids. V lost 5 bases and J lost 1; bases outside the gene matches: 12. CDR3 nucleotides: TGTGCCAGCAGTCAGCCAGCCTACAGGGGGCCGTCCTACGAGCAGTACTTC. Its protein product is CASSQPAYRGPSYEQYF.

This chain joins TRBV7-9 and TRBJ2-7; possibly TRBD2 for D (5 bases). This CDR3 has 11 amino acids. Germline V CDR1 and CDR2: SEHNR, FQNEAQ (reference sequence). Trimming took off 5 bases at V and 3 bases at J, with 5 bases between the two ends. CDR3 nucleotide sequence: TGTGCCAGCAGCCGGGGCTACGAGCAGTACTTC. This translates into CASSRGYEQYF.